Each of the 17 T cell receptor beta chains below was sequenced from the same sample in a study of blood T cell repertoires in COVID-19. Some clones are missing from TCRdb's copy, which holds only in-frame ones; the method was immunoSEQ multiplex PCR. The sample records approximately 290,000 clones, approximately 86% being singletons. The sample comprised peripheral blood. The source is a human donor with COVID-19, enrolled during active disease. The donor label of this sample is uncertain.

The CDR3 DNA reads as TGTGCCAGCAGCTTAGATCAGGGGCCCAAGGAGGCTTTCTTT. Encoded protein: CASSLDQGPKEAFF. V is TRBV7-9 and J is TRBJ1-1, with a weak D call TRBD1 (6 bases). The CDR3 has 14 amino acids. V was pared by 1 base and J by 11 bases, with 17 bases between. Germline CDR1 SEHNR, CDR2 FQNEAQ (reference sequence). Supplemented by reference TRBV7-9 and TRBJ1-1, the full variable domain reads DTGVSQNPRHKITKRGQNVTFRCDPISEHNRLYWYRQTLGQGPEFLTYFQNEAQLEKSRLLSDRFSAERPKGSFSTLEIQRTEQGDSAMYLCASSLDQGPKEAFFGQGTRLTVV.

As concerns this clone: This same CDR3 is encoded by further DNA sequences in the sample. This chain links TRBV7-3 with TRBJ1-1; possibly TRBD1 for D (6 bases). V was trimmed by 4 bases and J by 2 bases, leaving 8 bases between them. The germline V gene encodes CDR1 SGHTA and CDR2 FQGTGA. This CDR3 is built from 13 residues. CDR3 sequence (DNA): TGTGCCAGCAGCTGGACAGCCAACACTGAAGCTTTCTTT. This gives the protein CASSWTANTEAFF.

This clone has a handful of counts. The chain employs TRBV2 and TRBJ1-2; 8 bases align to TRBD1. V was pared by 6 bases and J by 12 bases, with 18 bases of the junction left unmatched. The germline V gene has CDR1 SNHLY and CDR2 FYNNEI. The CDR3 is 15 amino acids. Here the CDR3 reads CASRAGQGGTTAHTF. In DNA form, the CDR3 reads TGTGCCAGCAGGGCAGGACAGGGCGGAACTACGGCCCACACCTTC. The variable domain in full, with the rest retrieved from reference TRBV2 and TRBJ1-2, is EPEVTQTPSHQVTQMGQEVILRCVPISNHLYFYWYRQILGQKVEFLVSFYNNEISEKSEIFDDQFSVERPDGSNFTLKIRSTKLEDSAMYFCASRAGQGGTTAHTFGSGTRLTVV.

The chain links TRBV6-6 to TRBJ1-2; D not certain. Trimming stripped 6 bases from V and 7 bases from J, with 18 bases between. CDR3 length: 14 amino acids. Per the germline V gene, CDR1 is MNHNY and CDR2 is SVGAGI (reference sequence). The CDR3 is CASSVQIQMSGYTF. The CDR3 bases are TGTGCCAGCAGCGTCCAAATTCAAATGAGTGGCTACACCTTC.

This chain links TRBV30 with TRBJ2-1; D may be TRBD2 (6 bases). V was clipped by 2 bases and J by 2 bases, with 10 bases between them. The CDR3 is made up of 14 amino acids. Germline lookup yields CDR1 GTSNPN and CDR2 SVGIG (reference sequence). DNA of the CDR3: TGTGCCTGGAGTAGGGAGCGGGCCTACAATGAGCAGTTCTTC. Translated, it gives CAWSRERAYNEQFF.

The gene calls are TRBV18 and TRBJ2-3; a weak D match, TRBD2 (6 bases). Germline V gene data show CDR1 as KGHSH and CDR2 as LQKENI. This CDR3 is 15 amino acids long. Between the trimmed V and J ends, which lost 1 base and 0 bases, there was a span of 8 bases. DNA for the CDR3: TGTGCCAGCTCACCACTAGCGGCCAGCACAGATACGCAGTATTTT. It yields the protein CASSPLAASTDTQYF.

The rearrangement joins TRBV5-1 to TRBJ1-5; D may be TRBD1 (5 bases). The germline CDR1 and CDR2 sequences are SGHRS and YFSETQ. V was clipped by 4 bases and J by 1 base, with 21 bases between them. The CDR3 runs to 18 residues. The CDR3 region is CASSRRTPRTLSNQPQHF. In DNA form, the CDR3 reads TGCGCCAGCAGCCGCCGGACACCTAGAACCCTAAGCAATCAGCCCCAGCATTTT. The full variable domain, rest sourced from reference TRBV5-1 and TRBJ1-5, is KAGVTQTPRYLIKTRGQQVTLSCSPISGHRSVSWYQQTPGQGLQFLFEYFSETQRNKGNFPGRFSGRQFSNSRSEMNVSTLELGDSALYLCASSRRTPRTLSNQPQHFGDGTRLSIL.

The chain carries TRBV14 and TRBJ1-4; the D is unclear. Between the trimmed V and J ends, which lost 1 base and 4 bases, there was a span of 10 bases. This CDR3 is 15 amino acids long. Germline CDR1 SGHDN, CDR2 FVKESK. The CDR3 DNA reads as TGTGCCAGCAGCCAAGGGGCTCGGTTTAATGAAAAACTGTTTTTT. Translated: CASSQGARFNEKLFF.

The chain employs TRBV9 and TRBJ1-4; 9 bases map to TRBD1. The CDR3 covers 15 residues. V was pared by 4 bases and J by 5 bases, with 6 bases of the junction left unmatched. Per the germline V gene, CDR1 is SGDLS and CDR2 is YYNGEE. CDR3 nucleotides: TGTGCCAGCAGCAGATCACAGGGGGCGAATGAAAAACTGTTTTTT. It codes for CASSRSQGANEKLFF. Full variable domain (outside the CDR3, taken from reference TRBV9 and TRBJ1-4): DSGVTQTPKHLITATGQRVTLRCSPRSGDLSVYWYQQSLDQGLQFLIQYYNGEERAKGNILERFSAQQFPDLHSELNLSSLELGDSALYFCASSRSQGANEKLFFGSGTQLSVL.

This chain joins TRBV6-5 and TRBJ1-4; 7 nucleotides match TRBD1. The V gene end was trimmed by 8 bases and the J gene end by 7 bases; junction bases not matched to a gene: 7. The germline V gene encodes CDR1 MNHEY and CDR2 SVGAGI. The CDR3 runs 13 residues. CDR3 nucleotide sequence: TGTGCCAGCTCCGACAGGGATGGTGAAAAACTGTTTTTT. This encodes CASSDRDGEKLFF.

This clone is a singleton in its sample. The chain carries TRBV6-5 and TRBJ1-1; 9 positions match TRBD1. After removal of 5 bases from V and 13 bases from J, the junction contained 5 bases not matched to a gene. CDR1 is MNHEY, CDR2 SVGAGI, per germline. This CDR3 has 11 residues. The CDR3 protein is CASSRQGVVFF. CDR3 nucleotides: TGTGCCAGCAGTCGACAGGGGGTTGTTTTCTTT.

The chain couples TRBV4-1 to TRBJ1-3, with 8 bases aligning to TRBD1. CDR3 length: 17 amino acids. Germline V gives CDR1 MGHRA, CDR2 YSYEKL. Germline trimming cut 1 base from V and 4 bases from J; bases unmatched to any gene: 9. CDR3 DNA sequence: TGCGCCAGCAGCCAAGTTACCGACAGGGGTGGCGGAAACACCATATATTTT. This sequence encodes CASSQVTDRGGGNTIYF.

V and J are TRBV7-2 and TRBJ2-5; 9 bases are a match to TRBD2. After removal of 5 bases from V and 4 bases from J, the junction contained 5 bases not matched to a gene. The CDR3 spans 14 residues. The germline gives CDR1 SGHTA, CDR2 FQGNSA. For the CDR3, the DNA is TGTGCCAGCAGCCTTGAGACTAGCGGAGAGACCCAGTACTTC. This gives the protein CASSLETSGETQYF.

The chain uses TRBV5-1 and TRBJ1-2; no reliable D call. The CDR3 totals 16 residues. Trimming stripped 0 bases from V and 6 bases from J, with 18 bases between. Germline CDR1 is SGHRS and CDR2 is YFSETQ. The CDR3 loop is CASSLAEDRGSHGYTF. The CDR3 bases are TGCGCCAGCAGCTTGGCCGAAGATCGCGGCTCCCATGGCTACACCTTC.

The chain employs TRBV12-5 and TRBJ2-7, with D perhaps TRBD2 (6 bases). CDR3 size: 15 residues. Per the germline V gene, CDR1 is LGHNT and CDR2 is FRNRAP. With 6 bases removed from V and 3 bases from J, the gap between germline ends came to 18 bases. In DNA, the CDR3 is TGTGCTAGTGGACTAGGTAGCGGTATAGGCTACGAGCAGTACTTC. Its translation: CASGLGSGIGYEQYF. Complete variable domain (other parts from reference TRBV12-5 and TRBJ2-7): DARVTQTPRHKVTEMGQEVTMRCQPILGHNTVFWYRQTMMQGLELLAYFRNRAPLDDSGMPKDRFSAEMPDATLATLKIQPSEPRDSAVYFCASGLGSGIGYEQYFGPGTRLTVT.

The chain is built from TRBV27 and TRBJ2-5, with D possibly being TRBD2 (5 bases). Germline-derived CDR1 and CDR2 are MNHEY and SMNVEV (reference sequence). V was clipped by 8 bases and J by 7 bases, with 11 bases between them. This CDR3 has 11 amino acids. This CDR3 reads CASPRGGTQYF. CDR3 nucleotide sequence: TGTGCCAGCCCCCGTGGAGGGACCCAGTACTTC.

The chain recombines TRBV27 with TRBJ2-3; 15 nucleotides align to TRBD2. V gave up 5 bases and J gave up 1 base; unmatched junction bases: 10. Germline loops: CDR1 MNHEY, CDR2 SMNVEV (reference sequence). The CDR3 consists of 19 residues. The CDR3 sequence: CASSPLGLAGGQRTDTQYF. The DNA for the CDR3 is TGTGCCAGCAGTCCGCTTGGACTAGCGGGAGGGCAACGCACAGATACGCAGTATTTT.